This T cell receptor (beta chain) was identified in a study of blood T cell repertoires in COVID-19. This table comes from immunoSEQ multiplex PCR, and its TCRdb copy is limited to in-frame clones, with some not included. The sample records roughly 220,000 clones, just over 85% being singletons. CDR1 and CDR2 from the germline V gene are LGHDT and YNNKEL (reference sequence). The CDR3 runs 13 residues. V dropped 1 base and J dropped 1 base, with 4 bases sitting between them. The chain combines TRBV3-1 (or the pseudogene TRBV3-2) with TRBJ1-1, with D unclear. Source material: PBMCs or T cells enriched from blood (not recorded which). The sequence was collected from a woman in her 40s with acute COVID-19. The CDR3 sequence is CASSQAENTEAFF. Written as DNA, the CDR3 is TGTGCCAGCAGCCAAGCAGAGAACACTGAAGCTTTCTTT.